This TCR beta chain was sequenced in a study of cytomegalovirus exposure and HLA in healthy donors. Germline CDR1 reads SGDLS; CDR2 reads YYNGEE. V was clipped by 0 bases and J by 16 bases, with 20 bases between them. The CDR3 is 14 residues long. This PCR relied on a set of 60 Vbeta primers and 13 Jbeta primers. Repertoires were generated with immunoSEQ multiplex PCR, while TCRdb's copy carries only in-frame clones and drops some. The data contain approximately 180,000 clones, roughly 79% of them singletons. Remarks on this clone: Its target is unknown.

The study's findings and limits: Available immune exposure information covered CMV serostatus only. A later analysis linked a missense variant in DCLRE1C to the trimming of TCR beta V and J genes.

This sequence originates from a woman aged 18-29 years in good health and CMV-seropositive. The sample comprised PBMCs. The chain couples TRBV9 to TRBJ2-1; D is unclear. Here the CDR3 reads CASSVERLDNSLFF. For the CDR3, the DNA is TGTGCCAGCAGCGTAGAACGCCTCGATAACAGTTTATTCTTC. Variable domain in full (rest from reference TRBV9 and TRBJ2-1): DSGVTQTPKHLITATGQRVTLRCSPRSGDLSVYWYQQSLDQGLQFLIQYYNGEERAKGNILERFSAQQFPDLHSELNLSSLELGDSALYFCASSVERLDNSLFFGPGTRLTVL.